This T cell receptor beta chain emerged from a study of T cell responses to AZD1222 COVID-19 vaccine. Study-wide results and limits: Unmutated variant regions are reportedly the target of nearly half of TCRs that are spike-specific. Most donors were white British, females outnumbered males, and clonal diversity was possibly underestimated.

This clone has only one observation. Its specificity is not known. Using immunoSEQ multiplex PCR, the repertoire was profiled, and TCRdb retains in-frame clones only, with some absent. The repertoire holds more than 150,000 clones, with more than 75% as singletons. CDR1 is SGHRS and CDR2 is YFSETQ in the germline V gene. CDR3 length: 14 residues. J lost 2 bases, V lost 4 bases, and 3 bases had no gene match. The rearrangement uses TRBV5-1 and TRBJ2-7, with 10 bases matching TRBD2. The sequence came from an adult who received the AZD1222 COVID-19 vaccine. The specimen comprised peripheral blood, sampled 28 days after the second AZD1222 dose. The CDR3 DNA reads as TGCGCCAGCAGCCGAGCGGGAGGGCCCTACGAGCAGTACTTC. The encoded protein is CASSRAGGPYEQYF.